These 28 T cell receptor beta chains originate from one sample sequenced in a study of CD8+CD57+ T cells in acquired aplastic anemia. Sequencing involved patients with CD8+CD57+ cell expansion previously shown by flow cytometry. It was genomic DNA that served as the template for profiling TCR beta VDJ and CDR3. TCRdb passed the reads through MiXCR, listing each CDR3 protein once. The table lists under 200,000 distinct CDR3 sequences, 71% of them singletons. The sequenced sample consisted of sorted CD4+, CD8+, or CD8+CD57+ T cells (not recorded which) from PBMCs. All receptors derive from a human donor with aplastic anemia.

This clonotype was seen more than once but under ten times. Mismatch with germline at one junction end may stem from a read error. The rearrangement uses TRBV7-8 and TRBJ1-1, with D possibly TRBD1 on 6 matching bases. This CDR3 region has 12 residues. Germline V CDR1 and CDR2: SGHVS, FQNEAQ. In nucleotides, the CDR3 is TGTGCCAGCCGCTCGGGGGCAGGTGAAGCTCTCTTT. Translation gives CASRSGAGEALF.

This clonotype was observed a handful of times. The chain carries TRBV15 and TRBJ2-7; TRBD1 agrees at 9 bases. The V segment lost 8 bases and the J segment 3 bases; nucleotides outside the gene matches: 2. This CDR3 spans 12 amino acids. The V gene's germline CDR1 is LNHNV and CDR2 YYDKDF (reference sequence). The CDR3 coding sequence is TGTGCCACCGGGACAGGGCGCTACGAGCAGTACTTC. This translates into CATGTGRYEQYF. The full variable domain, rest sourced from reference TRBV15 and TRBJ2-7, is DAMVIQNPRYQVTQFGKPVTLSCSQTLNHNVMYWYQQKSSQAPKLLFHYYDKDFNNEADTPDNFQSRRPNTSFCFLDIRSPGLGDTAMYLCATGTGRYEQYFGPGTRLTVT.

This clonotype came up many times. The chain combines TRBV11-3 with TRBJ2-2; 9 positions match TRBD1. With V trimmed by 6 bases and J by 4 bases, 3 bases remained unmatched. This CDR3 spans 14 amino acids. CDR1 is SGHNT, CDR2 YENEEA, per germline. The DNA of the CDR3 is TGTGCCAGCAGGGGACAGGGCGTCACCGGGGAGCTGTTTTTT. Encoded protein: CASRGQGVTGELFF.

This clonotype was counted between two and nine times. The chain carries TRBV10-3 and TRBJ2-5; 7 bases fit TRBD1. Germline CDR1 ENHRY, CDR2 SYGVKD. The V and J ends lost 7 bases and 4 bases, in that order; junction bases with no gene match: 9. The CDR3 runs to 14 residues. The CDR3 region is CAITPTGKGETQYF. CDR3 DNA: TGTGCCATCACCCCGACAGGGAAAGGAGAGACCCAGTACTTC.

The V gene is TRBV20-1, the J gene TRBJ2-7, with D possibly matching TRBD1 (6 bases). V lost 3 bases and J 2 bases, leaving 11 bases between the germline ends. Germline V gives CDR1 DFQATT, CDR2 SNEGSKA (reference sequence). The CDR3 is 13 amino acids. The CDR3 coding sequence is TGCAGTGCTAGGGAAGACAGGACCTACGAGCAGTACTTC. Its translation: CSAREDRTYEQYF.

CDR3 bases: TGTGCCAGCCGAGAGGGCGGGGAGCTGTTTTTT. This codes for CASREGGELFF. The rearrangement joins TRBV7-2 to TRBJ2-2, with TRBD2 as a possible D gene (5 bases). Per germline, CDR1 SGHTA and CDR2 FQGNSA. CDR3 length equals 11 residues. Trimming left V 8 bases short and J 7 bases short, with 8 bases between.

This clonotype was counted between two and nine times. This CDR3 reads CATSRYVGQGSPLHF. The CDR3 DNA sequence: TGTGCCACCAGCAGATACGTGGGACAGGGTTCACCCCTCCACTTT. V and J are TRBV15 and TRBJ1-6; TRBD1 matches 9 bases. In germline, CDR1 is LNHNV, CDR2 YYDKDF (reference sequence). This CDR3 region has 15 residues. Unmatched junction bases numbered 5, after V lost 2 bases and J lost 9 bases.

The genes are TRBV10-3 and TRBJ1-2; D unclear. In germline, CDR1 is ENHRY, CDR2 SYGVKD. V was cut by 7 bases and J by 1 base, with 7 bases left in between. This CDR3 has 12 residues. CDR3 nucleotide sequence: TGTGCCATCACCCAAGATAACTATGGCTACACCTTC. Protein sequence: CAITQDNYGYTF.

The V call is TRBV5-1, the J call TRBJ2-3, with a tentative D call TRBD2 (5 bases). The germline V gene encodes CDR1 SGHRS and CDR2 YFSETQ. CDR3 length equals 14 residues. Trimming cost V 0 bases and J 6 bases, with 11 bases left between them. The CDR3 loop is CASSLASSGDTQYF. The CDR3 DNA is TGCGCCAGCAGCTTGGCTAGCTCTGGCGATACGCAGTATTTT.

This clonotype has just a few counts. CDR3 sequence reads: CASSPQTGLTYEQYF. The CDR3 DNA is TGTGCCAGCAGCCCACAGACAGGGCTTACCTACGAGCAGTACTTC. This chain joins TRBV7-2 and TRBJ2-7; 7 nucleotides agree with TRBD1. The CDR3 sequence is 15 residues long. Germline CDR1 SGHTA, CDR2 FQGNSA. The V segment lost 5 bases and the J segment 2 bases; nucleotides outside the gene matches: 9.

The table lists this clonotype with many counts. CDR3: CASTPLSQGGYEQYF. CDR3 DNA sequence: TGTGCCAGCACCCCCCTTAGTCAGGGGGGATACGAGCAGTACTTC. V is TRBV7-9 and J is TRBJ2-7, with D possibly being TRBD1 (7 bases). The V gene lost 7 bases and the J gene lost 4 bases, with 20 bases spanning the gap. CDR1 and CDR2 from the germline V gene are SEHNR and FQNEAQ (reference sequence). The CDR3 is 15 amino acids.

This clonotype was counted only a few times. The V call is TRBV9, the J call TRBJ1-6; a possible D gene is TRBD1 (6 bases). Trimming took off 0 bases at V and 7 bases at J, with 8 bases between the two ends. In germline, CDR1 is SGDLS, CDR2 YYNGEE. This CDR3 has 14 residues. The CDR3 sequence: CASSVGGGNSPLHF. The CDR3 nucleotides are TGTGCCAGCAGCGTAGGTGGGGGCAATTCACCCCTCCACTTT.

This clonotype has only a few counts. The chain combines TRBV2 with TRBJ2-7; the match to TRBD1 covers 9 bases. J gave up 7 bases and V 5 bases, and 6 bases lay outside the gene matches. The CDR3 is 13 amino acids. The germline CDR1 and CDR2 sequences are SNHLY and FYNNEI. The CDR3 region has the DNA TGTGCCAGCAGTCGGGACAGGGAGAGGGAGCAGTACTTC. Translation: CASSRDREREQYF. The full variable domain, with the rest looked up from reference TRBV2 and TRBJ2-7, is EPEVTQTPSHQVTQMGQEVILRCVPISNHLYFYWYRQILGQKVEFLVSFYNNEISEKSEIFDDQFSVERPDGSNFTLKIRSTKLEDSAMYFCASSRDREREQYFGPGTRLTVT.

V usage is TRBV20-1 and J usage is TRBJ1-5; the D gene is possibly TRBD1 (6 bases). This CDR3 is built from 15 residues. CDR1 is DFQATT, CDR2 SNEGSKA, per germline (reference sequence). V gave up 0 bases and J gave up 6 bases, with 15 bases separating them. CDR3 protein: CSARDGGGGSQPQHF. As DNA, the CDR3 is TGCAGTGCTAGAGATGGAGGGGGGGGAAGTCAGCCCCAGCATTTT.

The rearrangement links TRBV7-9 to TRBJ2-7; D possibly corresponds to TRBD2 (5 bases). CDR1 SEHNR and CDR2 FQNEAQ come from the germline V gene (reference sequence). The CDR3 totals 15 residues. Between the trimmed V and J ends, which lost 3 bases and 5 bases, there was a span of 17 bases. Here the CDR3 DNA reads TGTGCCAGCAGCTTGGACGGCGGAGCGCGGGACGAGCAGTACTTC. Translated: CASSLDGGARDEQYF.

The chain combines TRBV20-1 with TRBJ1-2; D is perhaps TRBD1 (5 bases). Looked up from germline, CDR1 is DFQATT and CDR2 is SNEGSKA (reference sequence). V gave up 3 bases and J gave up 1 base, with 15 bases separating them. The CDR3 is 15 amino acids. The CDR3 DNA reads as TGCAGTGCTAGGGCGGGACCGCGAAGTAACTATGGCTACACCTTC. Its translation: CSARAGPRSNYGYTF.

This chain joins TRBV25-1 and TRBJ1-2; D unclear. Germline V lookup: CDR1 MGHDK, CDR2 SYGVNS. V gave up 4 bases and J gave up 7 bases, with 7 bases separating them. The length of the CDR3 is 11 residues. The CDR3 DNA follows: TGTGCCAGCAGTGTCGACGGTGGCTACACCTTC. Translated: CASSVDGGYTF.

The V and J genes are TRBV15 and TRBJ2-5; D unresolved. Looked up from germline, CDR1 is LNHNV and CDR2 is YYDKDF (reference sequence). Deletions cut 0 bases from V and 5 bases from J, with 7 bases between. The CDR3 consists of 13 residues. CDR3 nucleotides: TGTGCCACCAGCAGAGATGGAGTTGAGACCCAGTACTTC. Protein product: CATSRDGVETQYF.

The chain uses TRBV25-1 and TRBJ1-4, with D tentatively TRBD1 (5 bases). This CDR3 has 16 amino acids. V was cut by 1 base and J by 4 bases, with 13 bases left in between. The germline gives CDR1 MGHDK, CDR2 SYGVNS. This CDR3 reads CASSEWVAGSNEKLFF. The DNA of the CDR3 is TGTGCCAGCAGTGAATGGGTGGCAGGGAGTAATGAAAAACTGTTTTTT.

The V call is TRBV4-2, the J call TRBJ2-3; TRBD2 matches 12 bases. Germline lookup yields CDR1 LGHNA and CDR2 YNFKEQ. This CDR3 contains 17 residues. V was clipped by 1 base and J by 1 base; unmatched bases: 3. CDR3 sequence: CASSQGTSGVGTDTQYF. In DNA, the CDR3 is TGTGCCAGCAGCCAAGGGACTAGCGGGGTTGGCACAGATACGCAGTATTTT.

The V call is TRBV20-1, the J call TRBJ2-5; 8 bases map to TRBD2. J gave up 5 bases and V 7 bases, and 15 bases lay outside the gene matches. The CDR3 loop spans 15 amino acids. The germline V gene has CDR1 DFQATT and CDR2 SNEGSKA (reference sequence). Here the CDR3 reads CSEALGAGGYETQYF. The DNA for the CDR3 is TGCAGTGAAGCGCTTGGGGCGGGGGGTTATGAGACCCAGTACTTC.

The V call is TRBV10-2, the J call TRBJ2-5; 7 bases line up with TRBD2. The length of the CDR3 is 16 residues. The junction had 12 bases not matched to a gene; V was cut back by 3 bases and J by 5 bases. Germline lookup yields CDR1 WSHSY and CDR2 SAAADI. This CDR3 is CASSEARGLTKETQYF. The CDR3 region has the DNA TGCGCCAGCAGTGAAGCGCGGGGACTAACAAAGGAGACCCAGTACTTC.

The chain uses TRBV7-2 and TRBJ1-1; D gene ambiguous. With 5 bases removed from V and 6 bases from J, the gap between germline ends came to 16 bases. This CDR3 is built from 14 residues. Germline-derived CDR1 and CDR2 are SGHTA and FQGNSA. CDR3 bases: TGTGCCAGCAGCAAGACGGGAACCTTGGCTGAAGCTTTCTTT. Encoded protein: CASSKTGTLAEAFF.

There are a few counts of this clonotype. The chain links TRBV10-1 to TRBJ2-5; possible D gene TRBD1, 5 bases. V was pared by 10 bases and J by 5 bases, with 23 bases between. Germline V gene sequence: CDR1 WNHNN, CDR2 SYGVQD (reference sequence). The CDR3 sequence is 15 residues long. The CDR3 here is CAMYGEDSIGETQYF. For the CDR3, the DNA is TGCGCCATGTACGGAGAAGACAGCATCGGGGAGACCCAGTACTTC.

The chain recombines TRBV14 with TRBJ2-5; D perhaps matches TRBD1 (6 bases). Trimming cost V 0 bases and J 5 bases, with 34 bases left between them. Germline V gives CDR1 SGHDN, CDR2 FVKESK. The length of the CDR3 is 22 residues. CDR3: CASSQDLGRGSTPGLASETQYF. CDR3 coding DNA: TGTGCCAGCAGCCAAGATTTGGGCAGGGGAAGTACCCCAGGGCTTGCGTCGGAGACCCAGTACTTC.

The table lists this clonotype with a few counts. The V call is TRBV7-9, the J call TRBJ2-5; D is possibly TRBD1 (6 bases). Trimming took 0 bases from V and 5 from J, leaving 16 bases between them. Germline CDR1 reads SEHNR; CDR2 reads FQNEAQ (reference sequence). The CDR3 has 16 amino acids. CDR3 DNA sequence: TGTGCCAGCAGCTTAGCGGGCAGGGGCTGGGGGGAGACCCAGTACTTC. It yields the protein CASSLAGRGWGETQYF. Full variable domain (rest looked up from reference TRBV7-9 and TRBJ2-5): DTGVSQNPRHKITKRGQNVTFRCDPISEHNRLYWYRQTLGQGPEFLTYFQNEAQLEKSRLLSDRFSAERPKGSFSTLEIQRTEQGDSAMYLCASSLAGRGWGETQYFGPGTRLLVL.

The V gene is TRBV5-1, the J gene TRBJ2-5, with D tentatively TRBD2 (5 bases). The V and J ends lost 0 bases and 2 bases respectively, with 17 bases between them. Germline V gene data show CDR1 as SGHRS and CDR2 as YFSETQ. The CDR3 sequence is 17 residues long. The CDR3 DNA is TGCGCCAGCAGCTTGGGGACTTCCTCTAGCCATCAAGAGACCCAGTACTTC. Protein sequence: CASSLGTSSSHQETQYF.

The chain employs TRBV15 and TRBJ2-7; D is perhaps TRBD2 (5 bases). The V end lost 6 bases, the J end lost 2 bases, and 14 bases lay between the germline ends. The CDR3 loop spans 14 amino acids. CDR1 and CDR2 from the germline V gene are LNHNV and YYDKDF (reference sequence). The CDR3 DNA reads TGTGCCACCAGGAGCGGCAGCCCTCCCTACGAGCAGTACTTC. The encoded protein is CATRSGSPPYEQYF.